This TCR beta chain was recorded in a study of OX40 agonist ivuxolimab in advanced cancers. The wider study: With ivuxolimab, an agonistic anti-OX40 (CD134) antibody, patients were treated. Prior checkpoint blockade (anti-PD-1, anti-PD-L1 or anti-CTLA-4) was permitted; approximately 44% had it. The study's findings and limits: At doses 0.1 to 3.0 mg/kg, CD4+ and CD8+ clones expanded.

In germline, CDR1 is MNHNS, CDR2 SASEGT. The length of the CDR3 is 18 residues. V shed 4 bases, J shed 4 bases, and the junction held 14 bases outside the gene matches. Some clones are missing from TCRdb's copy, which holds only in-frame ones; the method was immunoSEQ multiplex PCR. The profile shows approximately 72,000 clones, 84% of them singletons. For this clone: The antigen is not known.

The specimen was CD4+ or CD8+ T cells sorted from blood, collected in a trial of the OX40 agonist ivuxolimab. V and J are TRBV6-1 and TRBJ2-1; 9 bases are a match to TRBD2. This TCR was recovered from an adult with an advanced solid tumor such as melanoma, head and neck, liver or kidney cancer. CDR3 sequence: CASSGFAGGPEGYNEQFF. In nucleotides, the CDR3 is TGTGCCAGCAGTGGTTTTGCGGGAGGGCCCGAGGGGTACAATGAGCAGTTCTTC.